One T cell receptor beta chain is described in this entry. This specimen belongs to a study of early T cells in non-severe SARS-CoV-2 infection. V lost 4 bases and J 6 bases, leaving 20 bases between the germline ends. Per germline, CDR1 SGHKS and CDR2 YYEKEE (reference sequence). The CDR3 has 15 amino acids. Unique molecular identifiers tagged individual cDNA molecules. TCRdb redid the calling of the 5' RACE reads with MiXCR, one entry per CDR3 protein. The sample lists about 44,000 distinct CDR3 sequences, 23% occurring once. The clonotype originates from an adult who was a healthcare worker with PCR-confirmed SARS-CoV-2 infection or an uninfected control (not recorded which). The input for sequencing was whole blood, taken at baseline. This chain links TRBV5-5 with TRBJ2-7; D possibly uses TRBD1 or TRBD2 (6 bases each). CDR3 DNA: TGTGCCAGCAGCCCTGGTGGGGGGCCATATGCCGAGCAGTACTTC. Protein product: CASSPGGGPYAEQYF.